Below, one TCR beta chain is given with its context. Its target is unknown. TCRdb ran MiXCR on the 5' RACE reads and lists one entry per CDR3 protein. The table has approximately 580,000 distinct CDR3 sequences, about a fifth seen once; the top ten hold around 12%. The entry originates in a study of T-cell memory formation after mild COVID-19. The V gene lost 6 bases and the J gene lost 5 bases, with 16 bases spanning the gap. Germline-derived CDR1 and CDR2 are MNHEY and SVGAGI. The CDR3 length is 14 residues. Findings and limits, study-wide: Whereas later expanders leaned CD4+, clones contracting day 15 to 85 showed a balanced CD4/CD8 makeup. A second wave of clones peaked on day 37, and their SARS-CoV-2 specificity went unconfirmed. CD4+ contracting clones lay mainly in CM and EM, CD8+ ones in EMRA. Some clones that responded turned up in pre-infection memory, which suggests that cross-reactive memory joined in.

Specimen: PBMCs or a T cell subset sorted from them (not recorded which). V and J are TRBV6-5 and TRBJ1-1, with D perhaps matching TRBD1 (6 bases). The source is an adult woman who had mild COVID-19 (a few samples of this study predate the infection). Cell type and time point are not known. The chain's CDR3 is CASSRGGPGTEAFF. The CDR3 DNA is TGTGCCAGCAGCCGTGGGGGGCCGGGGACTGAAGCTTTCTTT.